This passage covers 5 T cell receptor beta chains from one sample sequenced in a study of tumor-infiltrating lymphocytes in primary liver carcinoma. Alongside blood RNA obtained from unsorted whole blood, germline DNA was also extracted. The input was 450 to 550 ng total RNA; TCR beta cDNA was made from it with a constant-region primer. What produced the TCR beta libraries was three nested multiplex PCR rounds using slightly modified ARM-PCR. In the first two PCR rounds, TRBV1-TRBV30 forward primers were paired with a C-beta reverse primer, and each round lasted approximately 10 cycles. TCRdb re-derived calls from the multiplex PCR reads in MiXCR, one entry per CDR3 protein. The data contain approximately 330,000 distinct CDR3 sequences, almost 65% of them singletons. The sample comprised peripheral blood. These receptors came from a man aged 35-49 years with primary liver carcinoma and hepatitis B virus infection.

This clonotype appeared many times. The chain recombines TRBV6-5 with TRBJ2-7; TRBD1 matches at 7 bases. There are 13 residues in the CDR3. The V segment lost 6 bases and the J segment 6 bases; nucleotides outside the gene matches: 8. Germline V gene data show CDR1 as MNHEY and CDR2 as SVGAGI. The CDR3 DNA follows: TGTGCCAGCAGCCGGGACAGTGTTAGCGAGCAGTACTTC. Encoded protein: CASSRDSVSEQYF.

V and J are TRBV13 and TRBJ1-1, with TRBD1 as a possible D gene (6 bases). Per the germline V gene, CDR1 is PRHDT and CDR2 is FYEKMQ (reference sequence). The CDR3 extends over 16 amino acids. Between the trimmed V and J ends, which lost 1 base and 3 bases, there was a span of 15 bases. The CDR3: CASSLDGTGRDTEAFF. The CDR3 nucleotides read TGTGCCAGCAGCTTAGATGGCACAGGGAGGGACACTGAAGCTTTCTTT.

Regarding this clonotype: Given the absence of the conserved phenylalanine or tryptophan at the CDR3 end, a read error is likely. The V gene is TRBV11-1, the J gene TRBJ2-2; D gene unclear. The germline gives CDR1 SGHAT, CDR2 FQDESV (reference sequence). CDR3 length: 12 residues. The V end lost 9 bases, the J end lost 7 bases, and 12 bases lay between the germline ends. CDR3 in amino acids: CASSLLGGELFI. CDR3 coding DNA: TGTGCCAGTAGCCTCCTTGGCGGGGAGCTGTTTATT.

This clonotype has more than one count but fewer than ten. The CDR3 loop is CASSERVSYNEQFF. The CDR3 DNA reads as TGCGCCAGCAGTGAGCGGGTCTCCTACAATGAGCAGTTCTTC. This chain connects TRBV10-2 to TRBJ2-1; D ambiguous. Germline CDR1 is WSHSY and CDR2 is SAAADI. This CDR3 has 14 amino acids. Between the trimmed V and J ends, which lost 2 bases and 0 bases, there was a span of 5 bases.

With respect to this clonotype: At one of its ends the junction is not consistent with the germline gene, which may arise from a read error. The CDR3 region has the DNA TGTACCAGTAGCCAAGGTTCGCAGTCATCCTCCTACGAGCAGTACTTC. This codes for CTSSQGSQSSSYEQYF. This chain links TRBV14 with TRBJ2-7; no reliable D call. Germline V CDR1 and CDR2: SGHDN, FVKESK. This CDR3 is built from 16 residues.